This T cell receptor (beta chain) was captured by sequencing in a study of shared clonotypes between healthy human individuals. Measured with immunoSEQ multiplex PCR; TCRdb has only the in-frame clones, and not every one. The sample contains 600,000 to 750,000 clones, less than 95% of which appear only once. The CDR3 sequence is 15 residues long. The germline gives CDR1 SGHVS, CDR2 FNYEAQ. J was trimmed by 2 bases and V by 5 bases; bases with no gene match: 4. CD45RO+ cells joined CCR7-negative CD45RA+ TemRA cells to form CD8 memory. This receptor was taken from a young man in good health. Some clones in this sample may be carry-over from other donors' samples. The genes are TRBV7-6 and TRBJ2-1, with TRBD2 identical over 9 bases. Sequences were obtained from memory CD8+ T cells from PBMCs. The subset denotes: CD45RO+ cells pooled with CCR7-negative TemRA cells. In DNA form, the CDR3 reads TGTGCCAGCAGCCCTAGCGGGGAGACCTACAATGAGCAGTTCTTC. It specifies CASSPSGETYNEQFF. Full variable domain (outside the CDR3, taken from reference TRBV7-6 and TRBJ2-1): GAGVSQSPRYKVTKRGQDVALRCDPISGHVSLYWYRQALGQGPEFLTYFNYEAQQDKSGLPNDRFSAERPEGSISTLTIQRTEQRDSAMYRCASSPSGETYNEQFFGPGTRLTVL.